This TCR beta chain was recovered during a study of blood T cell repertoires in COVID-19. Study-level background: Italy, Spain and the United States were the sources of the convalescent and acute COVID-19 samples. PBMCs, B-cell-depleted T cells, or T cells were the source of the cDNA or gDNA that made up the material.

Germline CDR1 SGHTA, CDR2 FQGTGA. This CDR3 has 15 amino acids. Trimming took 1 base from V and 3 from J; bases not matched to a gene: 2. In the source study's methods: Amplified reference gene primers provided the basis for estimating nucleated cell counts. Some clones are missing from TCRdb's copy, which holds only in-frame ones; the method was immunoSEQ multiplex PCR. That table gives V, J and clone size, and the DNA gave D and trimming. The sample yields more than 65,000 clones, about three quarters seen once. Sequencing used peripheral blood. This chain links TRBV7-3 with TRBJ2-3, with TRBD2 identical over 9 bases. The origin of this receptor is an elderly woman with active or convalescent COVID-19. CDR3 in amino acids: CASSLNSGGTDTQYF. CDR3 DNA: TGTGCCAGCAGCTTAAACAGCGGGGGGACAGATACGCAGTATTTT.